This TCR beta chain is drawn from a study of T cells in Graves' hyperthyroidism and ophthalmopathy. Study-level information: The authors collected peripheral blood at initial diagnosis, before any treatment.

Hyperthyroidism of Graves' type that showed no ophthalmopathy progression within 18 months was stable. Germline assignment: CDR1 MDHEN and CDR2 SYDVKM. J was trimmed by 3 bases and V by 6 bases; bases with no gene match: 12. This CDR3 comprises 17 residues. RNA transcripts yielded amplified TCR beta CDR3 regions. HTBI primers drove first-round RT-PCR of the TCR CDR3. TCRdb analysed the multiplex PCR reads with MiXCR anew, one entry per CDR3 protein. The data contain 340,000 or so distinct CDR3 sequences, roughly 20% of them singletons. The chain employs TRBV28 and TRBJ2-5, with 11 bases that match TRBD1. The sample taken for sequencing was blood. The sequence was obtained from a woman in her fifties or sixties with Graves' hyperthyroidism. This CDR3 reads CASRRNRDRGSKETQYF. The CDR3 nucleotides read TGTGCCAGCAGGAGGAACCGGGACAGGGGGAGTAAAGAGACCCAGTACTTC.